This is a list of T cell receptor beta chains from one sample in a study of OX40 agonist ivuxolimab in advanced cancers. The protocol was immunoSEQ multiplex PCR, while the TCRdb copy is restricted to in-frame clones and leaves out a portion. The sample records around 9,300 clones, roughly 90% being singletons. The sample in question was CD4+ or CD8+ T cells sorted from blood, obtained in a trial of the OX40 agonist ivuxolimab. The origin of the receptors is an adult with an advanced solid tumor such as melanoma, head and neck, liver or kidney cancer. The CDR3 runs from the conserved cysteine through the conserved F or W. A D gene is named only where the DNA matches it firmly. A clone size is listed for some rows: how often the clone was seen (once, few, many), or a class if it is expanded.

.	TRBV6-5	.	TRBJ2-1	CASSYGTPSLEQFF	TGTGCCAGCAGTTATGGGACTCCTAGTTTGGAGCAGTTCTTC
.	TRBV18	once	TRBJ2-7	CASCHRDGCYEQYF	TGTGCCAGCTGTCACCGGGACGGCTGCTACGAGCAGTACTTC
TRBD1	TRBV13	.	TRBJ2-7	CASSSLGQGGTYEQYF	TGTGCCAGCAGCTCTCTCGGACAGGGGGGGACCTACGAGCAGTACTTC
TRBD2	TRBV18	.	TRBJ2-3	CASSSGLAGTDTQYF	TGTGCCAGCTCATCGGGACTAGCGGGTACAGATACGCAGTATTTT
.	TRBV30	.	TRBJ2-1	CAWDLNSYNEQFF	TGTGCCTGGGACTTGAACTCCTACAATGAGCAGTTCTTC
.	TRBV19	.	TRBJ1-3	CASSMRAGNTIYF	TGTGCCAGTAGTATGAGAGCTGGAAACACCATATATTTT
.	TRBV2	.	TRBJ1-1	CASTQGEGTEAFF	TGTGCCAGCACTCAGGGAGAGGGCACTGAAGCTTTCTTT
TRBD1	TRBV18	.	TRBJ2-2	CASSPTWDRNTGELFF	TGTGCCAGCTCACCTACTTGGGACAGGAACACCGGGGAGCTGTTTTTT
.	TRBV6-1	.	TRBJ2-3	CASGRDGGADTQYF	TGTGCCAGCGGGAGGGATGGGGGCGCAGATACGCAGTATTTT
.	TRBV7-2	once	TRBJ2-3	CASSPPTDTQYF	TGTGCCAGCAGCCCTCCCACAGATACGCAGTATTTT
TRBD1	TRBV10-3	.	TRBJ1-4	CAIIPGQPLNEKLFF	TGTGCCATCATTCCGGGACAGCCACTTAATGAAAAACTGTTTTTT
TRBD1	TRBV9	.	TRBJ2-2	CASSVNYGDRGQDTGELFF	TGTGCCAGCAGCGTAAATTATGGGGACAGGGGGCAGGACACCGGGGAGCTGTTTTTT
TRBD2	TRBV11-2	.	TRBJ2-2	CASSLGGLAGGGVTGELFF	TGTGCCAGCAGCTTAGGGGGACTAGCGGGAGGAGGTGTCACCGGGGAGCTGTTTTTT
.	TRBV5-1	.	TRBJ2-1	CASSLASSSYNEQFF	TGCGCCAGCAGCTTAGCCTCGAGCTCCTACAATGAGCAGTTCTTC
TRBD1	TRBV5-1	.	TRBJ2-7	CASSLSGTGNDEQYF	TGCGCCAGCAGCTTGTCGGGGACAGGGAACGACGAGCAGTACTTC
.	TRBV11-2	.	TRBJ1-4	CASSLEGDQLFF	TGTGCCAGCAGCTTAGAGGGGGACCAACTGTTTTTT
.	TRBV30	.	TRBJ2-2	CAWVASHTGELFF	TGTGCCTGGGTCGCTTCGCACACCGGGGAGCTGTTTTTT
TRBD1	TRBV11-3	.	TRBJ1-1	CASSSGTGGTEAFF	TGTGCCAGCAGCTCAGGGACAGGGGGCACTGAAGCTTTCTTT
TRBD1	TRBV28	once	TRBJ2-7	CAGGDRESGEQYF	TGTGCCGGGGGGGACAGGGAATCAGGGGAGCAGTACTTC
TRBD1	TRBV2	.	TRBJ2-5	CASSGQGGETQYF	TGTGCCAGCAGTGGACAGGGTGGCGAGACCCAGTACTTC
TRBD1	TRBV6-6	.	TRBJ2-3	CASSQGQGRGTQYF	TGTGCCAGCAGCCAAGGACAGGGGAGGGGAACGCAGTATTTT
.	TRBV6-5	.	TRBJ2-1	CASSYEGSSYNEQFF	TGTGCCAGCAGTTACGAGGGTAGCTCCTACAATGAGCAGTTCTTC
TRBD2	TRBV6-5	.	TRBJ2-1	CASSYRGASGNEQFF	TGTGCCAGCAGTTACCGAGGGGCTAGCGGCAATGAGCAGTTCTTC
.	TRBV11-2	.	TRBJ2-3	CASSLNRRFQADTQYF	TGTGCCAGCAGCCTAAACAGGAGATTTCAAGCAGATACGCAGTATTTT
.	TRBV6-5	.	TRBJ2-5	CASRAGTDQETQYF	TGTGCCAGCAGGGCGGGGACAGACCAAGAGACCCAGTACTTC
.	TRBV6-1	.	TRBJ1-1	CASSEGGGGGPEAFF	TGTGCCAGCAGTGAAGGAGGGGGGGGAGGGCCTGAAGCTTTCTTT
.	TRBV6-5	once	TRBJ1-3	CASSSSAVTSGNTIYF	TGTGCCAGCAGTTCCTCGGCGGTTACCTCTGGAAACACCATATATTTT
.	TRBV7-2	.	TRBJ2-5	CASSLNSETQYF	TGTGCCAGCAGCTTAAACAGCGAGACCCAGTACTTC
.	TRBV28	.	TRBJ1-2	CASSLGPYGYTF	TGTGCCAGCAGTTTGGGACCCTATGGCTACACCTTC
.	TRBV6-6	.	TRBJ2-7	CASSSEGRSSYEQYF	TGTGCCAGCAGTTCGGAGGGACGGAGCTCCTACGAGCAGTACTTC
TRBD2	TRBV7-8	.	TRBJ2-5	CASSPGTNSWETQYF	TGTGCCAGCAGCCCAGGGACTAACAGTTGGGAGACCCAGTACTTC
.	TRBV2	.	TRBJ1-3	CASSGGYSGNTIYF	TGTGCCAGCAGTGGCGGGTACTCTGGAAACACCATATATTTT
TRBD1	TRBV7-9	.	TRBJ1-2	CASSTRTGDYGYTF	TGTGCCAGCAGCACCCGCACAGGGGACTATGGCTACACCTTC
TRBD2	TRBV10-1	.	TRBJ2-1	CASSEAGVGNEQFF	TGCGCCAGCAGTGAAGCGGGAGTAGGCAATGAGCAGTTCTTC
TRBD1	TRBV27	once	TRBJ2-3	CASSFRTGFSTDTQYF	TGTGCCAGCAGTTTCCGGACAGGGTTTAGCACAGATACGCAGTATTTT
TRBD1	TRBV19	few	TRBJ1-2	CASSIVGAGGPSYGYTF	TGTGCCAGTAGTATAGTTGGCGCAGGGGGACCTAGCTATGGCTACACCTTC
TRBD2	TRBV5-4	.	TRBJ2-1	CASSLAGGLAGWNEQFF	TGTGCCAGCAGCTTGGCCGGGGGACTAGCGGGATGGAATGAGCAGTTCTTC
.	TRBV5-6	.	TRBJ2-7	CASSPEGTRRYEQYF	TGTGCCAGCAGCCCCGAGGGGACTCGGCGCTACGAGCAGTACTTC
TRBD1	TRBV15	.	TRBJ2-7	CATSRGTATYEQYF	TGTGCCACCAGCAGGGGGACAGCCACCTACGAGCAGTACTTC
TRBD2	TRBV9	once	TRBJ2-1	CASSVGGRAGYEQFF	TGTGCCAGCAGCGTAGGAGGGAGGGCGGGGTATGAGCAGTTCTTC
.	TRBV14	.	TRBJ2-5	CASSQVWGEETQYF	TGTGCCAGCAGCCAAGTTTGGGGGGAAGAGACCCAGTACTTC
TRBD1	TRBV7-9	.	TRBJ2-3	CASSRTGGLNGTDTQYF	TGTGCCAGCAGCCGGACAGGGGGGCTTAATGGCACAGATACGCAGTATTTT
TRBD2	TRBV11-2	.	TRBJ2-7	CASSRTQTSGKQYF	TGTGCCAGCAGCCGCACACAGACTAGCGGCAAGCAGTACTTC
.	TRBV6-4	once	TRBJ1-5	CARQQRGLRQPQHF	TGTGCCAGACAACAACGGGGGTTGAGACAGCCCCAGCATTTT
.	TRBV7-9	few	TRBJ2-2	CASSLVGRVTGELFF	TGTGCCAGCAGCTTAGTCGGTCGGGTCACCGGGGAGCTGTTTTTT
.	TRBV30	.	TRBJ1-6	CAWSVQSNSPLHF	TGTGCCTGGAGTGTACAAAGTAATTCACCCCTCCACTTT
.	TRBV7-9	.	TRBJ2-7	CASSLTDSLSYEQYF	TGTGCCAGCAGCTTAACTGATAGCCTCTCCTACGAGCAGTACTTC
.	TRBV7-6	.	TRBJ2-3	CASSARTGTSTDTQYF	TGTGCCAGCAGCGCGAGAACTGGGACTAGCACAGATACGCAGTATTTT
TRBD2	TRBV6-5	once	TRBJ2-5	CASRGLAGEETQYF	TGTGCCAGCAGAGGGCTAGCGGGAGAAGAGACCCAGTACTTC
.	TRBV29-1	.	TRBJ2-3	CSVVTFTSTDTQYF	TGCAGCGTTGTGACATTCACTAGCACAGATACGCAGTATTTT
.	TRBV25-1	.	TRBJ2-3	CASSPSFVDTQYF	TGTGCCAGCAGTCCCTCGTTCGTGGATACGCAGTATTTT
.	TRBV9	.	TRBJ2-1	CASSVDWGYNEQFF	TGTGCCAGCAGCGTAGATTGGGGTTACAATGAGCAGTTCTTC
.	TRBV28	.	TRBJ2-4	CASSFAGSKNIQYF	TGTGCCAGCAGTTTTGCGGGGTCCAAAAACATTCAGTACTTC
.	TRBV6-1	.	TRBJ1-1	CASRQGPGTEAFF	TGTGCCAGCAGGCAGGGGCCTGGCACTGAAGCTTTCTTT
TRBD2	TRBV5-8	.	TRBJ2-1	CASSWRTRNEQFF	TGTGCCAGCAGCTGGAGGACTAGGAATGAGCAGTTCTTC
TRBD2	TRBV6-5	.	TRBJ2-3	CASSQTSGRPDTQYF	TGTGCCAGCAGTCAGACTAGCGGGAGACCAGATACGCAGTATTTT
TRBD1	TRBV18	.	TRBJ2-1	CASSQDRGWNEQFF	TGTGCCAGCTCACAGGACAGGGGATGGAATGAGCAGTTCTTC
.	TRBV5-1	.	TRBJ1-4	CASSLAGSTNEKLFF	TGCGCCAGCAGCTTAGCAGGGTCAACTAATGAAAAACTGTTTTTT
.	TRBV29-1	once	TRBJ1-5	CSVVQGNQPQHF	TGCAGCGTTGTGCAGGGAAATCAGCCCCAGCATTTT